These 10 T cell receptor beta chains were sequenced from one sample in a study of Graves' ophthalmopathy and Graves' hyperthyroidism. Investigators amplified TCR beta CDR3 regions from RNA transcripts. RT-PCR was first run with HTBI primers, then multiplex PCR in a second round. One entry per CDR3 protein results from TCRdb running MiXCR on the multiplex PCR reads. This sample has 1 million to 1.3 million distinct CDR3 sequences; 35% to 40% occur once, and the top ten carry approximately 10%. The specimen sequenced was peripheral blood or thyroid tissue (not recorded which). These receptors originate from an adult man with Graves' hyperthyroidism.

On this clonotype itself: A much larger clone lies one base from this, so it may be a read error. J is TRBJ1-6 and V is TRBV9; D is unresolved. CDR1 is SGDLS and CDR2 is YYNGEE in the germline V gene. V was shortened by 3 bases and J by 7 bases, with 11 bases between the two germline ends. This CDR3 region has 14 residues. Here the CDR3 DNA reads TGTGCCAGCAGCGCACCAGGATTGAATTCACCCCTCCACTTT. It is translated as CASSAPGLNSPLHF. The full variable domain, completed using reference TRBV9 and TRBJ1-6, is DSGVTQTPKHLITATGQRVTLRCSPRSGDLSVYWYQQSLDQGLQFLIQYYNGEERAKGNILERFSAQQFPDLHSELNLSSLELGDSALYFCASSAPGLNSPLHFGNGTRLTVT.

The chain is built from TRBV6-6 and TRBJ1-5, with 9 bases that match TRBD1. J lost 7 bases, V lost 4 bases, and 8 bases had no gene match. CDR1 and CDR2 (germline): MNHNY, SVGAGI (reference sequence). The CDR3 has 15 amino acids. Written as DNA, the CDR3 is TGTGCCAGCAGTTCCCAGGGGGGACAGGGCCAGCCCCAGCATTTT. It is translated as CASSSQGGQGQPQHF.

This clonotype was detected a few times. The rearrangement links TRBV11-2 to TRBJ2-5; D unclear. With 5 bases removed from V and 0 bases from J, the gap between germline ends came to 10 bases. Germline loops: CDR1 SGHAT, CDR2 FQNNGV. The CDR3 extends over 14 amino acids. As DNA, the CDR3 is TGTGCCAGCAGCCCAACCCGGAACCAAGAGACCCAGTACTTC. This translates into CASSPTRNQETQYF. The whole variable domain, remainder taken from reference TRBV11-2 and TRBJ2-5, is EAGVAQSPRYKIIEKRQSVAFWCNPISGHATLYWYQQILGQGPKLLIQFQNNGVVDDSQLPKDRFSAERLKGVDSTLKIQPAKLEDSAVYLCASSPTRNQETQYFGPGTRLLVL.

This clonotype was picked up many times. The chain uses TRBV7-7 and TRBJ2-5, with 14 bases aligning to TRBD2. CDR3 length: 17 amino acids. Germline trimming cut 4 bases from V and 2 bases from J; bases unmatched to any gene: 6. The germline CDR1 and CDR2 sequences are SSHAT and FNYEAQ (reference sequence). CDR3 sequence (DNA): TGTGCCAGCAGCTCCGGGACTAGCGGGAGTGATCAAGAGACCCAGTACTTC. Translating gives CASSSGTSGSDQETQYF.

In its sample, this clonotype was seen a few times. V gene TRBV7-2 combines with J gene TRBJ2-7; 9 bases fit TRBD1. J was trimmed by 4 bases and V by 1 base; bases with no gene match: 8. The CDR3 is 16 amino acids. Germline V CDR1 and CDR2: SGHTA, FQGNSA. The CDR3 loop reads CASSLGFRTGAYEQYF. CDR3 sequence (DNA): TGTGCCAGCAGCTTAGGTTTTCGGACAGGGGCATACGAGCAGTACTTC.

In its sample, this clonotype was seen many times. The gene calls are TRBV29-1 and TRBJ1-2; D is perhaps TRBD1 (6 bases). Trimming removed 5 bases at V and 1 base at J, with 8 bases between. CDR3 length: 12 residues. Germline V lookup: CDR1 SQVTM, CDR2 ANQGSEA. CDR3 protein: CSVKDSNYGYTF. The CDR3 DNA reads TGCAGCGTTAAGGACAGTAACTATGGCTACACCTTC.

This clonotype was observed a handful of times. The chain links TRBV19 to TRBJ1-5, with a possible D match to TRBD1 (6 bases). The CDR3 has 15 residues. Germline V gene sequence: CDR1 LNHDA, CDR2 SQIVND (reference sequence). Trimming removed 6 bases at V and 0 bases at J, with 12 bases between. Here the CDR3 reads CASSDQGYSNQPQHF. DNA for the CDR3: TGTGCCAGTAGCGATCAGGGGTATAGCAATCAGCCCCAGCATTTT.

Ten or more counts support this clonotype. The genes are TRBV7-6 and TRBJ1-4; TRBD1 is a possible D gene (6 bases). The CDR3 is 14 amino acids. The V gene's germline CDR1 is SGHVS and CDR2 FNYEAQ. V lost 5 bases and J lost 6, with 13 bases in between. CDR3 region: CASSLEGGDEKLFF. In nucleotides, the CDR3 is TGTGCCAGCAGCCTCGAAGGGGGAGATGAAAAACTGTTTTTT.

V gene TRBV6-1 combines with J gene TRBJ2-5; TRBD1 matches 11 bases. This CDR3 is 15 amino acids long. Trimming took 6 bases from V and 2 from J; bases not matched to a gene: 5. Germline CDR1 and CDR2: MNHNS and SASEGT. The CDR3 reads CASRGTGGGQETQYF. The CDR3 DNA reads as TGTGCCAGCAGGGGGACAGGGGGAGGTCAAGAGACCCAGTACTTC.

This clonotype was observed at least ten times. The genes are TRBV5-6 and TRBJ1-5, with 8 bases aligning to TRBD1. Trimming cost V 4 bases and J 5 bases; bases outside gene matches: 8. The CDR3 is 15 amino acids. The germline gives CDR1 SGHDT, CDR2 YYEEEE. CDR3 loop: CASSERTGRDQPQHF. CDR3 nucleotide sequence: TGTGCCAGCAGCGAACGGACAGGGCGGGATCAGCCCCAGCATTTT.